This TCR beta chain was retrieved from a study of identical twins. The V gene end was trimmed by 5 bases and the J gene end by 3 bases; junction bases not matched to a gene: 8. This CDR3 spans 15 amino acids. The germline gives CDR1 MGHRA, CDR2 YSYEKL. MiXCR, run by TCRdb on the 5' RACE reads, gives a single entry per CDR3 protein. Counted here are fewer than 650,000 distinct CDR3 sequences, about 7% occurring once; the ten biggest clones make up roughly 1.6%. About this clonotype itself: The antigen remains unidentified.

General study points: There were fewer insertions in abundant cord blood beta clonotypes, but memory repertoires showed no such pattern.

The same sample was also studied in work on yellow fever vaccine responses in identical twins.

The sequence derives from a young woman in good health. The specimen sequenced was PBMCs. V gene TRBV4-1 combines with J gene TRBJ2-7, with TRBD2 matching 9 bases. The CDR3 DNA reads as TGCGCCAGCAGCGAACATAGCGGGAGTGGCTACGAGCAGTACTTC. Amino acids: CASSEHSGSGYEQYF.